This T cell receptor beta chain comes out of a study of cytomegalovirus exposure and HLA in healthy donors. This CDR3 spans 14 amino acids. Trimming took off 4 bases at V and 5 bases at J, with 14 bases between the two ends. Germline CDR1 reads GTSNPN; CDR2 reads SVGIG (reference sequence). Study observations and caveats: Cytomegalovirus status was reportedly diagnosed by the classifier with high specificity and sensitivity.

On this clone: Its antigen is undetermined.

PCR primers comprised 60 Vbeta and 13 Jbeta primers. Clones were read by immunoSEQ multiplex PCR, and TCRdb kept only the in-frame ones, dropping some. The table has tens of thousands of clones, roughly 80% seen once. The chain recombines TRBV30 with TRBJ2-2; TRBD1 might be the D (6 bases). This clonotype originated in a man aged 35 to 55 in good health and CMV-seronegative. The material sequenced was PBMCs. CDR3 loop: CAWTGVTVTGELFF. In DNA, the CDR3 is TGTGCCTGGACAGGGGTAACCGTGACCGGGGAGCTGTTTTTT. The variable domain in full, with the rest retrieved from reference TRBV30 and TRBJ2-2, is SQTIHQWPATLVQPVGSPLSLECTVEGTSNPNLYWYRQAAGRGLQLLFYSVGIGQISSEVPQNLSASRPQDRQFILSSKKLLLSDSGFYLCAWTGVTVTGELFFGEGSRLTVL.